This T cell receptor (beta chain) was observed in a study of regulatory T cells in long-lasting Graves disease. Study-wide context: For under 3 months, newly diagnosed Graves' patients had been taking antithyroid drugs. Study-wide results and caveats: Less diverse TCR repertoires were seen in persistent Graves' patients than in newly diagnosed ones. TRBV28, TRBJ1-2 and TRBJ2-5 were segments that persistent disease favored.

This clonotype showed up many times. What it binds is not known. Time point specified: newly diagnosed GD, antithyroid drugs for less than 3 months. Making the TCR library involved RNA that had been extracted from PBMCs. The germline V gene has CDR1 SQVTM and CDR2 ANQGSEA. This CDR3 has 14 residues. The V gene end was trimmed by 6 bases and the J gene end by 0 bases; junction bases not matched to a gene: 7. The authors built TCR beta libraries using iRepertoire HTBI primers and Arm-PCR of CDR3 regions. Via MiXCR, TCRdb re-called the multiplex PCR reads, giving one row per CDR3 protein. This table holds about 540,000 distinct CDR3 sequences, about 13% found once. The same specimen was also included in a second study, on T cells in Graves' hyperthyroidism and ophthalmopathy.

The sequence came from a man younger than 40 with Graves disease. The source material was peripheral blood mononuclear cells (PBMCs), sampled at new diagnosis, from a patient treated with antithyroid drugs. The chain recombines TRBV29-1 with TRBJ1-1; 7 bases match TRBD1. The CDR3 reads CSVRSGQLNTEAFF. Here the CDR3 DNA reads TGCAGCGTCCGATCGGGACAGTTGAACACTGAAGCTTTCTTT.